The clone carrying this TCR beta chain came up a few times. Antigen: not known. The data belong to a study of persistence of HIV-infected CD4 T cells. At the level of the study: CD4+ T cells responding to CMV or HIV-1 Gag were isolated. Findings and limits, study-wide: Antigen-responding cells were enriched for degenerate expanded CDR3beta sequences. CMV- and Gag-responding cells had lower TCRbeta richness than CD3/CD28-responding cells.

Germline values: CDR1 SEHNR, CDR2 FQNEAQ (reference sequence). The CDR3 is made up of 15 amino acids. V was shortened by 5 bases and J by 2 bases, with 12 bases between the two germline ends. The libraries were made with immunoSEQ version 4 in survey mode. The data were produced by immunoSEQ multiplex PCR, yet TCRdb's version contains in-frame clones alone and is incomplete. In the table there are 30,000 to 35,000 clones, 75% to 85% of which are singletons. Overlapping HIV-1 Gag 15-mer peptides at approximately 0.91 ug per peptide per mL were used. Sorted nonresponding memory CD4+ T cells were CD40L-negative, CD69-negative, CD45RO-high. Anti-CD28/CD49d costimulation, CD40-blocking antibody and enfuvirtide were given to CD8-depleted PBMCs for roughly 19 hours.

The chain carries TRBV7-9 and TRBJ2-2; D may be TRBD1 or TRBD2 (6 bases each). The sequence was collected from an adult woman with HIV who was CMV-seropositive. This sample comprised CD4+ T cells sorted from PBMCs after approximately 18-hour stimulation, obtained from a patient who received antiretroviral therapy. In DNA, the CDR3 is TGTGCCAGCAGCCCCGGGGGCAGAAACACCGGGGAGCTGTTTTTT. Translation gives CASSPGGRNTGELFF.